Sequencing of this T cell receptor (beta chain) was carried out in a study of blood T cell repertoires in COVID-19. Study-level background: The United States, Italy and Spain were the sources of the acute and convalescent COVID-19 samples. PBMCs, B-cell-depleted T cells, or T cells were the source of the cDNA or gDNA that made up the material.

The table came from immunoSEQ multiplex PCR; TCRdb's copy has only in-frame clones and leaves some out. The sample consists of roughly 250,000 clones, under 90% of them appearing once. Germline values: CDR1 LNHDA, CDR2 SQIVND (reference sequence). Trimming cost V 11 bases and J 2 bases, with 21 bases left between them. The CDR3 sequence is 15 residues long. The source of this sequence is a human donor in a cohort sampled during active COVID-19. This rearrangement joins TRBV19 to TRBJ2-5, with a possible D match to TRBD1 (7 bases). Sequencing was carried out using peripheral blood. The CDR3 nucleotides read TGTGCCGCCCGGGGTTGGCAGGGGGGTCAAGAGACCCAGTACTTC. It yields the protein CAARGWQGGQETQYF.